The rows below give T cell receptor beta chains drawn from one sample of a study of T cells in narcolepsy. The protocol was immunoSEQ multiplex PCR, while the TCRdb copy is restricted to in-frame clones and leaves out a portion. This table holds 7,700 or so clones, more than 55% found once. Sequenced: CD45RA- memory CD8+ T cells from PBMCs. These receptors were obtained from a human donor with narcolepsy. Each CDR3 is given with its conserved first and last residue. D genes are given only for firm matches. Only some rows state a clone size, as once, few, many or a class for expanded clones.

few | . | 14 | TRBJ1-1 | TRBV5-4 | TGTGCCAGCAAGCCGGACGCAGGGAGCACTGAAGCTTTCTTT | CASKPDAGSTEAFF
. | . | 16 | TRBJ1-3 | TRBV9 | TGTGCCAGCAGCGTAGAAGCAGACACCTCTGGAAACACCATATATTTT | CASSVEADTSGNTIYF
. | TRBD2 | 15 | TRBJ2-5 | TRBV30 | TGTGCCAGTAGCCAACTAGCGGGCGGAGGACAGACCCAGTACTTC | CASSQLAGGGQTQYF
. | . | 14 | TRBJ2-7 | TRBV9 | TGTGCCAGCAGACCCACAGCCTCCTCCTACGAGCAGTACTTC | CASRPTASSYEQYF
. | . | 13 | TRBJ2-5 | TRBV30 | TGTGCCTGGAGTTTCACACACGGAGAGACCCAGTACTTC | CAWSFTHGETQYF
. | . | 13 | TRBJ1-1 | TRBV19 | TGTGCCAGTAGTGCGGGGGGTGCCACTGAAGCTTTCTTT | CASSAGGATEAFF
few | . | 11 | TRBJ2-7 | TRBV6-6 | TGTGCCAGCAGAACAGGGATCGAGCAGTACTTC | CASRTGIEQYF
. | . | 14 | TRBJ2-2 | TRBV25-1 | TGTGCCAGCAGTGACAGATTCATACCCGGGGAGCTGTTTTTT | CASSDRFIPGELFF
once | . | 15 | TRBJ2-3 | TRBV11-3 | TGTGCCAGCAGCCTGGGACACTTTGACACAGATACGCAGTATTTT | CASSLGHFDTDTQYF
. | . | 13 | TRBJ2-1 | TRBV7-9 | TGTGCCAGCAGCTTAGGTGCTCTAGACCAGCAGTTCTTC | CASSLGALDQQFF
few | . | 12 | TRBJ1-2 | TRBV4-1 | TGTGCCAGCAGCCAAGATTTAGGCGGCTACACCTTC | CASSQDLGGYTF
. | TRBD2 | 14 | TRBJ2-5 | TRBV5-7 | TGTGCCAGCACCCCCGTAGCGGGGGGTGAGACCCAGTACTTC | CASTPVAGGETQYF
. | . | 17 | TRBJ2-3 | TRBV4-3 | TGCGCCAGCAGCCAAGAGGGGGGCGGGGGTCGCACAGATACGCAGTATTTT | CASSQEGGGGRTDTQYF
. | TRBD2 | 16 | TRBJ2-5 | TRBV6-5 | TGTGCCAGCAGTTACGGAGCTAGCGGGACTCAAGAGACCCAGTACTTC | CASSYGASGTQETQYF
. | TRBD1 | 14 | TRBJ1-5 | TRBV7-8 | TGTGCCAGCAGCCCCAGGGACAGTGAGGGGCCCCAGCATTTT | CASSPRDSEGPQHF
few | . | 13 | TRBJ1-5 | TRBV19 | TGTGCCAGTAGTATTATTTTCAATCAGCCCCAGCATTTT | CASSIIFNQPQHF
medium-sized | TRBD1 | 14 | TRBJ1-1 | TRBV7-8 | TGTGCCAGCAGCTGGGACAGTCTTGGGACTGAAGCTTTCTTT | CASSWDSLGTEAFF
few | TRBD2 | 16 | TRBJ2-3 | TRBV6-4 | TGTGCCAGCAGTGACTCGCCTAGCGGGGTCCCAGATACGCAGTATTTT | CASSDSPSGVPDTQYF
. | TRBD2 | 16 | TRBJ2-5 | TRBV10-3 | TGTGCCATCAGTGAGCAGCGGGGGACCCTCCAAGAGACCCAGTACTTC | CAISEQRGTLQETQYF
. | . | 14 | TRBJ1-3 | TRBV12-5 | TGTGCTAGTGAGGACTTCGACTCTGGAAACACCATATATTTT | CASEDFDSGNTIYF
few | . | 11 | TRBJ2-3 | TRBV30 | TGTGCCTGGAGTTACGGGGATACGCAGTATTTT | CAWSYGDTQYF
few | . | 16 | TRBJ1-4 | TRBV11-2 | TGTGCCAGCAGCGCCTACTCGGGCGGGGCTGGTGAAAAACTGTTTTTT | CASSAYSGGAGEKLFF
. | . | 13 | TRBJ2-2 | TRBV10-1 | TGCGCCAGCAGTGAGAGGGACACCGGGGAGCTGTTTTTT | CASSERDTGELFF
. | . | 15 | TRBJ2-6 | TRBV11-2 | TGTGCCAGCAGCGAGACAGCCTCTGGGGCCAACGTCCTGACTTTC | CASSETASGANVLTF
. | TRBD1 | 14 | TRBJ2-7 | TRBV4-2 | TGTGCCAGCAGCCAAGGCCGGGACAGCTACGAGCAGTACTTC | CASSQGRDSYEQYF
. | . | 17 | TRBJ2-3 | TRBV6-1 | TGTGCCAGCAGTGAAGGGTTAGGGGGAGGGAGCACAGATACGCAGTATTTT | CASSEGLGGGSTDTQYF
once | TRBD1 | 15 | TRBJ2-2 | TRBV29-1 | TGCAGCGTTGAAGGGGGACAGGGGAGAACCGGGGAGCTGTTTTTT | CSVEGGQGRTGELFF
few | TRBD1 | 16 | TRBJ2-1 | TRBV4-3 | TGCGCCAGCAGCCAAGCCACCGGGACAGGGGGCAATGAGCAGTTCTTC | CASSQATGTGGNEQFF
. | . | 12 | TRBJ2-7 | TRBV29-1 | TGCAGCGTCCGACCGGTGGACGACGAGCAGTACTTC | CSVRPVDDEQYF
few | . | 13 | TRBJ1-1 | TRBV6-5 | TGTGCCAGCAACCAACAGGGTGCCACTGAAGCTTTCTTT | CASNQQGATEAFF